This T cell receptor beta chain originates from a study of blood T cell repertoires in COVID-19. Some clones are missing from TCRdb's copy, which holds only in-frame ones; the method was immunoSEQ multiplex PCR. The sample lists 50,000 to 60,000 clones, around 87% seen once, with roughly 6.7% in the top ten. Trimming took 0 bases from V and 0 from J, leaving 12 bases between them. Germline V lookup: CDR1 SGHKS, CDR2 YYEKEE (reference sequence). CDR3 length: 16 residues. What was sequenced was peripheral blood. This receptor was identified in a human donor with active COVID-19. The donor label of this sample is uncertain. The J gene is TRBJ1-2, the V gene TRBV5-5, with D possibly being TRBD1 (5 bases). As DNA, the CDR3 is TGTGCCAGCAGCTTGGCCCCGACAGCGACTAACTATGGCTACACCTTC. Translated, it gives CASSLAPTATNYGYTF. Variable domain in full (rest from reference TRBV5-5 and TRBJ1-2): DAGVTQSPTHLIKTRGQQVTLRCSPISGHKSVSWYQQVLGQGPQFIFQYYEKEERGRGNFPDRFSARQFPNYSSELNVNALLLGDSALYLCASSLAPTATNYGYTFGSGTRLTVV.